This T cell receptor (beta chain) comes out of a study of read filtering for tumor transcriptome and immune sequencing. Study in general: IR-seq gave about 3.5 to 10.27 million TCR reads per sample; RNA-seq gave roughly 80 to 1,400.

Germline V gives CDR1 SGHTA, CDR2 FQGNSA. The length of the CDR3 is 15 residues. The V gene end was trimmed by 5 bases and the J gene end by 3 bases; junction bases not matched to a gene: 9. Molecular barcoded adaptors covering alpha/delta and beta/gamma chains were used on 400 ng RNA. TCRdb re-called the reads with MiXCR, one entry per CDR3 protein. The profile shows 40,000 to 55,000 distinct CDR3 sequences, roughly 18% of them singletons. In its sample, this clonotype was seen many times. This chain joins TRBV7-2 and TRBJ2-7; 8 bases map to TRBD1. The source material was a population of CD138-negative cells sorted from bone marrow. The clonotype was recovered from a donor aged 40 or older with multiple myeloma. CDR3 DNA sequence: TGTGCCAGCAGCACCTCAGGGGGCCCGAGCTACGAGCAGTACTTC. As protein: CASSTSGGPSYEQYF.